This T cell receptor (beta chain) is from a study of CD8+CD57+ T cells in acquired aplastic anemia. This clonotype came up many times. TCR beta VDJ and CDR3 profiles were obtained from a genomic DNA template. TCRdb ran MiXCR on the reads and lists one entry per CDR3 protein. Of tens of thousands of distinct CDR3 sequences listed, around 55% are singletons. The CDR3 covers 13 residues. From germline, CDR1 is GTSNPN and CDR2 SVGIG (reference sequence). With 1 base removed from V and 7 bases from J, the gap between germline ends came to 10 bases. The sample consisted of sorted CD4+, CD8+, or CD8+CD57+ T cells (not recorded which) from PBMCs. The TCR originated in a human donor in good health, serving as a control. The chain carries TRBV30 and TRBJ1-4, with D perhaps matching TRBD1 (6 bases). CDR3 coding DNA: TGTGCCTGGAGTGGGGGGGCGGGTGAAAAACTGTTTTTT. Translating gives CAWSGGAGEKLFF.